The next 16 T cell receptor beta chains were all read from a single sample in a study of Tregs in tolerant kidney transplant recipients. Data came from immunoSEQ multiplex PCR; TCRdb stores just in-frame clones and leaves some out. Its clone listing holds 45,000 to 55,000 clones. The sequencing used CD4+ T cells from blood, collected before the transplant. These receptors all stem from a human donor who received a combined kidney and bone marrow transplant.

The CDR3 region is CASSADRAGANVLTF. CDR3 bases read: TGTGCCAGCAGTGCGGACAGGGCTGGGGCCAACGTC. The chain carries TRBV2 and TRBJ2-6; 8 bases agree with TRBD1. The sequence runs out 3 residues before the end of the CDR3; the remainder is reconstructed from the germline J gene. Germline loops: CDR1 SNHLY, CDR2 FYNNEI. The V and J ends lost 4 bases and 2 bases, in that order; junction bases with no gene match: 1. The CDR3 extends over 15 amino acids.

Regarding this clone: The CDR3 extends 3 residues past the end of the read, so its final part is completed from the germline J gene. The V gene is TRBV2, the J gene TRBJ1-1; 7 nucleotides match TRBD1. Germline V gene lookup returns CDR1 SNHLY and CDR2 FYNNEI. The CDR3 is 12 residues long. The V and J ends lost 2 bases and 6 bases, in that order; junction bases with no gene match: 0. The sequenced part of the CDR3 DNA is TGTGCCAGCAGTGAACAGGGGGCTGAA. The encoded protein is CASSEQGAE. The entire CDR3 protein reads CASSEQGAEAFF.

Notes on this clone: From the germline J gene comes the end of the CDR3, since the read stops 3 residues before it. The chain employs TRBV7-9 and TRBJ1-4, with D possibly matching TRBD1 (6 bases). Trimming took off 2 bases at V and 8 bases at J, with 12 bases between the two ends. The CDR3 contains 14 residues. The V gene's germline CDR1 is SEHNR and CDR2 FQNEAQ (reference sequence). The sequenced part of the CDR3 DNA is TGTGCCAGCAGCTTAATGGGGGCAGGAGAAAAA. It is translated as CASSLMGAGEK. The whole CDR3 sequence reads CASSLMGAGEKLFF.

With regard to this clone: With the read ending 3 residues before the CDR3 end, the germline J gene is used to fill in that end. The rearrangement links TRBV7-2 to TRBJ2-2; D may be TRBD1 or TRBD2 (6 bases each). CDR1 SGHTA and CDR2 FQGNSA come from the germline V gene. The CDR3 loop spans 15 amino acids. Trimming removed 0 bases at V and 7 bases at J, with 12 bases between. The DNA read from the CDR3 is TGTGCCAGCAGCTTAGCCACAGGGAGGAACGGGGAG. Residues: CASSLATGRNGE. The full CDR3 protein reads CASSLATGRNGELFF.

Concerning this clone: Read coverage stops 3 residues before the CDR3 terminus; the germline J gene supplies the remainder. V usage is TRBV19 and J usage is TRBJ1-2; TRBD1 might be the D (5 bases). This CDR3 region has 13 residues. Germline-derived CDR1 and CDR2 are LNHDA and SQIVND (reference sequence). CDR3 residues: CASNPGGVSGYTF. The CDR3 DNA, read in part, is TGTGCCAGTAATCCGGGGGGGGTATCGGGC.

Comments on this clone: The read ends 3 residues before the CDR3 terminus; that terminus is restored from the germline J gene. The V and J genes are TRBV5-1 and TRBJ1-3; TRBD1 might be the D (5 bases). Germline-derived CDR1 and CDR2 are SGHRS and YFSETQ. This CDR3 is 15 amino acids long. V shed 0 bases and J shed 0 bases, with 7 bases lying between them. Here the CDR3 reads CASSLEGISGNTIYF. CDR3 bases read: TGCGCCAGCAGCTTGGAGGGGATCTCTGGAAACACC. Using reference TRBV5-1 and TRBJ1-3 for the parts outside the CDR3, the full variable domain is KAGVTQTPRYLIKTRGQQVTLSCSPISGHRSVSWYQQTPGQGLQFLFEYFSETQRNKGNFPGRFSGRQFSNSRSEMNVSTLELGDSALYLCASSLEGISGNTIYFGEGSWLTVV.

For this clone: Read data end 3 residues before the CDR3 end; the end is taken from the germline J gene. The chain couples TRBV5-3 to TRBJ2-7; possible D gene TRBD1, 7 bases. TRBV5-3 falls under the ORF class, with uncertain function. The CDR3 is made up of 14 amino acids. The part of the CDR3 DNA that was read is TGTGCTAGACTCGACAGGGACTCCTCCTACGAG. Its protein product is CARLDRDSSYE. The whole CDR3 protein is CARLDRDSSYEQYF.

Notes on this clone: The read comes to an end 3 residues before the CDR3 does, leaving the germline J gene to fill in the end. J is TRBJ1-1 and V is TRBV18; TRBD1 might be the D (5 bases). CDR1 and CDR2 (germline): KGHSH, LQKENI. The CDR3 is 14 residues long. Trimming took 6 bases from V and 2 from J, leaving 13 bases between them. CDR3 residues: CASSWTPRNTEAFF. The sequenced part of the CDR3 DNA is TGTGCCAGCTCGTGGACACCGCGAAACACTGAA.

Turning to this clone: The CDR3 is cut off 3 residues early in the read; its end comes from the germline J gene. The chain has TRBV19 and TRBJ2-7; perhaps TRBD1 as D (6 bases). Trimming stripped 4 bases from V and 2 bases from J, with 9 bases between. The CDR3 runs 13 residues. Germline V gene lookup returns CDR1 LNHDA and CDR2 SQIVND (reference sequence). The CDR3 here is CASSRQDTYEQYF. The sequenced part of the CDR3 DNA is TGTGCCAGTAGTAGACAGGACACCTACGAG.

Comment on this clone: With the read ending 3 residues before the CDR3 end, the germline J gene is used to fill in that end. The chain links TRBV7-9 to TRBJ1-6, with 8 bases lining up with TRBD1. Losses at the gene ends were 5 bases for V and 7 bases for J; bases not matched to a gene: 7. Germline CDR1 is SEHNR and CDR2 is FQNEAQ (reference sequence). This CDR3 comprises 15 residues. The DNA read from the CDR3 is TGTGCCAGCAGCGCCCGGGCAGGGGGCAATTCACCC. It specifies CASSARAGGNSP. The whole CDR3 reads CASSARAGGNSPLHF.

Notes on this clone: The read comes to an end 3 residues before the CDR3 does, leaving the germline J gene to fill in the end. The chain recombines TRBV30 with TRBJ1-5; no clear D gene. Germline V lookup: CDR1 GTSNPN, CDR2 SVGIG (reference sequence). V was trimmed by 5 bases and J by 2 bases, leaving 10 bases between them. The CDR3 is made up of 13 amino acids. This chain's CDR3 is CAWQGSGNQPQHF. The CDR3 bases that were read are TGTGCCTGGCAAGGGTCGGGCAATCAGCCC.

For this clone: The read terminates 3 residues ahead of where the CDR3 ends, so the germline J gene completes it. The V call is TRBV5-1, the J call TRBJ1-4, with unresolved D. Germline V gene sequence: CDR1 SGHRS, CDR2 YFSETQ. The CDR3 extends over 16 amino acids. V lost 4 bases to trimming and J lost 5 bases, with 18 bases between them. The CDR3 reads CASSRIEGPQNEKLFF. The CDR3 DNA, read in part, is TGCGCCAGCAGCCGTATAGAGGGTCCCCAGAATGAAAAA.

Comments on this clone: The read finishes 3 residues shy of the CDR3 end, and the germline J gene is used to complete it. The rearrangement joins TRBV5-1 to TRBJ1-3, with 7 bases lining up with TRBD1. The CDR3 runs 14 residues. After removal of 2 bases from V and 2 bases from J, the junction contained 1 base not matched to a gene. Germline V gives CDR1 SGHRS, CDR2 YFSETQ. CDR3 bases read: TGCGCCAGCAGCTTCGACAGGGCTGGAAACACC. Amino acids: CASSFDRAGNT. The entire CDR3 sequence reads CASSFDRAGNTIYF.

As for this clone: The read ends 3 residues shy of where the CDR3 ends; the end is completed using the germline J gene. The rearrangement links TRBV6-2 or TRBV6-3 to TRBJ2-3; no reliable D call. In germline, CDR1 is MNHEY, CDR2 SVGEGT. V dropped 2 bases and J dropped 2 bases, with 11 bases sitting between them. The CDR3 runs to 15 residues. Here the CDR3 reads CASSYGRSYTDTQYF. The CDR3 bases that were read are TGTGCCAGCAGTTACGGCAGGTCCTACACAGATACG.

Regarding this clone: The CDR3 extends 3 residues past the end of the read, so its final part is completed from the germline J gene. The chain joins TRBV7-3 to TRBJ1-1; 7 nucleotides match TRBD1. This CDR3 spans 15 amino acids. J gave up 4 bases and V 5 bases, and 10 bases lay outside the gene matches. The V gene's germline CDR1 is SGHTA and CDR2 FQGTGA. CDR3 DNA (partial): TGTGCCAGCAGCCTGTACAGGGGAGGGAGCACTGAA. Translation gives CASSLYRGGSTE. The full CDR3 reads CASSLYRGGSTEAFF.

As concerns this clone: Read data end 3 residues before the CDR3 end; the end is taken from the germline J gene. The chain carries TRBV7-2 and TRBJ2-7, with D possibly being TRBD1 (6 bases). The CDR3 sequence is 14 residues long. The V end was cut by 2 bases, the J end by 5 bases, with 13 bases between. Germline CDR1 SGHTA, CDR2 FQGNSA. The DNA read from the CDR3 is TGTGCCAGCAGCTTATTAAATGGGGGCGACGAG. Its translation: CASSLLNGGDE. The full CDR3 sequence reads CASSLLNGGDEQYF.